Each of the 17 T cell receptor beta chains below was sequenced from the same sample in a study of blood T cell repertoires in COVID-19. Using immunoSEQ multiplex PCR, the repertoire was profiled, and TCRdb retains in-frame clones only, with some absent. Altogether fewer than 200,000 clones are present, about nine tenths being singletons, with the ten largest covering approximately 2%. Material for sequencing was peripheral blood. These receptors came from a young man who had recovered from COVID-19.

The CDR3 loop is CASSLAEGRAKNIQYF. The CDR3 DNA sequence: TGTGCCAGCAGCTTAGCGGAGGGGAGGGCCAAAAACATTCAGTACTTC. This chain uses TRBV7-2 with TRBJ2-4, with a weak D call TRBD2 (6 bases). The CDR3 has 16 amino acids. Germline V gene sequence: CDR1 SGHTA, CDR2 FQGNSA. With 0 bases removed from V and 1 base from J, the gap between germline ends came to 10 bases.

This sequence joins TRBV19 and TRBJ2-1; 8 bases map to TRBD2. The CDR3 is made up of 15 amino acids. Trimming at V came to 4 bases and at J to 0 bases, leaving 2 bases not matched to a gene. Germline-derived CDR1 and CDR2 are LNHDA and SQIVND (reference sequence). The CDR3 spells CASSTGGSSYNEQFF. CDR3 DNA: TGTGCCAGTAGTACGGGAGGGAGCTCCTACAATGAGCAGTTCTTC.

V usage is TRBV9 and J usage is TRBJ2-1, with TRBD2 identical over 7 bases. Germline V gives CDR1 SGDLS, CDR2 YYNGEE. CDR3 length: 19 residues. With V trimmed by 4 bases and J by 7 bases, 23 bases remained unmatched. The CDR3 reads CASSPRRGGTIGNLNEQFF. The CDR3 DNA reads as TGTGCCAGCAGCCCGAGGAGGGGAGGGACCATCGGGAATTTAAATGAGCAGTTCTTC. Full variable domain (rest looked up from reference TRBV9 and TRBJ2-1): DSGVTQTPKHLITATGQRVTLRCSPRSGDLSVYWYQQSLDQGLQFLIQYYNGEERAKGNILERFSAQQFPDLHSELNLSSLELGDSALYFCASSPRRGGTIGNLNEQFFGPGTRLTVL.

The chain couples TRBV12-5 to TRBJ2-7, with 9 bases aligning to TRBD1. The V and J ends lost 6 bases and 2 bases, in that order; junction bases with no gene match: 2. This CDR3 has 13 residues. CDR1 is LGHNT and CDR2 is FRNRAP in the germline V gene. The CDR3 DNA follows: TGTGCTAGTGGCCGGGACAGGGCCTACGAGCAGTACTTC. This codes for CASGRDRAYEQYF.

The CDR3 DNA is TGTGCCAGTAGTCTACGGACAGGGTTCTCTGATTCACCCCTCCACTTT. The encoded protein is CASSLRTGFSDSPLHF. This rearrangement joins TRBV19 to TRBJ1-6; TRBD1 agrees at 8 bases. The V gene's germline CDR1 is LNHDA and CDR2 SQIVND (reference sequence). Trimming took 5 bases from V and 8 from J; bases not matched to a gene: 11. The CDR3 runs to 16 residues.

The chain uses TRBV11-3 and TRBJ2-1; TRBD2 might be the D (5 bases). V was shortened by 0 bases and J by 5 bases, with 17 bases between the two germline ends. There are 17 residues in the CDR3. Germline V lookup: CDR1 SGHNT, CDR2 YENEEA. CDR3 DNA: TGTGCCAGCAGCTTAGAAAGGTGGAGTAGCGAGCACAATGAGCAGTTCTTC. Encoded protein: CASSLERWSSEHNEQFF.

This chain connects TRBV3-1 (or the pseudogene TRBV3-2) to TRBJ2-2; D call uncertain. CDR3 size: 14 residues. The germline V and J ends were trimmed by 0 bases and 4 bases, with 6 bases remaining between them. Looked up from germline, CDR1 is LGHDT and CDR2 is YNNKEL (reference sequence). Here the CDR3 DNA reads TGTGCCAGCAGCCAAGATCGTCTCACCGGGGAGCTGTTTTTT. Its protein is CASSQDRLTGELFF.

This sequence joins TRBV5-6 and TRBJ1-4; 7 bases line up with TRBD1. The CDR3 extends over 16 amino acids. Germline CDR1 reads SGHDT; CDR2 reads YYEEEE. The junction had 10 bases not matched to a gene; V was cut back by 0 bases and J by 8 bases. CDR3 coding DNA: TGTGCCAGCAGCTTGGGACAGGGCCACCGAGCAGAAAAACTGTTTTTT. It yields the protein CASSLGQGHRAEKLFF.

The V and J genes are TRBV6-5 and TRBJ2-3; 9 bases fit TRBD1. CDR1 and CDR2 (germline): MNHEY, SVGAGI. Trimming cost V 7 bases and J 4 bases; bases outside gene matches: 6. The CDR3 contains 14 residues. The CDR3 DNA reads TGTGCCAGCAACAAACAGGGGGCTTCAGATACGCAGTATTTT. This translates into CASNKQGASDTQYF.

The chain employs TRBV7-8 and TRBJ2-7; 12 bases fit TRBD2. Looked up from germline, CDR1 is SGHVS and CDR2 is FQNEAQ. Trimming cost V 6 bases and J 3 bases; bases outside gene matches: 3. The CDR3 sequence is 14 residues long. The CDR3 here is CASRPTSGSYEQYF. The CDR3 DNA reads as TGTGCCAGCAGACCGACTAGCGGGAGCTACGAGCAGTACTTC. Variable domain in full (rest from reference TRBV7-8 and TRBJ2-7): GAGVSQSPRYKVAKRGQDVALRCDPISGHVSLFWYQQALGQGPEFLTYFQNEAQLDKSGLPSDRFFAERPEGSVSTLKIQRTQQEDSAVYLCASRPTSGSYEQYFGPGTRLTVT.

The V call is TRBV28, the J call TRBJ1-6; TRBD1 matches at 7 bases. CDR1 is MDHEN and CDR2 is SYDVKM in the germline V gene. J lost 0 bases, V lost 3 bases, and 2 bases had no gene match. The CDR3 has 16 residues. DNA of the CDR3: TGTGCCAGCAGTTTCGGGGACAGCTCCTATAATTCACCCCTCCACTTT. Translating it yields CASSFGDSSYNSPLHF.

The chain couples TRBV27 to TRBJ1-5; a weak D match, TRBD1 (6 bases). CDR3 length: 15 amino acids. V lost 5 bases, J lost 0 bases, and 11 bases lay in between. Germline loops: CDR1 MNHEY, CDR2 SMNVEV (reference sequence). CDR3 coding DNA: TGTGCCAGCAGTCTGGGACATTCTAGCAATCAGCCCCAGCATTTT. It encodes CASSLGHSSNQPQHF.

The chain has TRBV6-1 and TRBJ2-4, with a weak D call TRBD1 (6 bases). Germline V gene sequence: CDR1 MNHNS, CDR2 SASEGT. This CDR3 comprises 16 residues. Trimming shortened V by 6 bases and J by 3 bases, and 18 bases separated the two germline ends. The CDR3 DNA follows: TGTGCCAGCAGAGAAACCCAGGGGTTAGGCAAAAACATTCAGTACTTC. Translation gives CASRETQGLGKNIQYF.

The count of this clone is one. The V and J genes are TRBV5-4 and TRBJ1-4, with TRBD1 as a possible D gene (5 bases). Trimming left V 0 bases short and J 3 bases short, with 9 bases between. The CDR3 loop spans 15 amino acids. CDR1 and CDR2 from the germline V gene are SGHNT and YYREEE (reference sequence). The CDR3 loop is CASSLGGGPNEKLFF. The CDR3 region has the DNA TGTGCCAGCAGCTTGGGGGGCGGACCTAATGAAAAACTGTTTTTT.

CDR3 in DNA: TGTGCCAGCAGCTTGGTACAGGGGGCGTCGGACGAGCAGTACTTC. It specifies CASSLVQGASDEQYF. The chain joins TRBV5-5 to TRBJ2-7; 9 nucleotides match TRBD1. The V gene end was trimmed by 0 bases and the J gene end by 5 bases; junction bases not matched to a gene: 6. Germline CDR1 reads SGHKS; CDR2 reads YYEKEE (reference sequence). This CDR3 is 15 amino acids long. Combining the CDR3 with reference TRBV5-5 and TRBJ2-7 gives the whole variable domain DAGVTQSPTHLIKTRGQQVTLRCSPISGHKSVSWYQQVLGQGPQFIFQYYEKEERGRGNFPDRFSARQFPNYSSELNVNALLLGDSALYLCASSLVQGASDEQYFGPGTRLTVT.

The rearrangement uses TRBV9 and TRBJ2-7, with 11 bases matching TRBD2. With V trimmed by 2 bases and J by 7 bases, 8 bases remained unmatched. The germline CDR1 and CDR2 sequences are SGDLS and YYNGEE. The CDR3 runs to 15 residues. The CDR3 sequence: CASSVSLAGDGEQYF. DNA of the CDR3: TGTGCCAGCAGCGTTTCACTAGCGGGGGACGGGGAGCAGTACTTC. The full variable domain, with the rest looked up from reference TRBV9 and TRBJ2-7, is DSGVTQTPKHLITATGQRVTLRCSPRSGDLSVYWYQQSLDQGLQFLIQYYNGEERAKGNILERFSAQQFPDLHSELNLSSLELGDSALYFCASSVSLAGDGEQYFGPGTRLTVT.

This chain joins TRBV15 and TRBJ1-2, with TRBD1 matching over 7 bases. With V trimmed by 3 bases and J by 4 bases, 2 bases remained unmatched. Germline V gene lookup returns CDR1 LNHNV and CDR2 YYDKDF (reference sequence). This CDR3 has 13 residues. The CDR3 sequence is CATSRDRFYGYTF. The CDR3 DNA reads as TGTGCCACCAGCAGGGACAGGTTCTATGGCTACACCTTC.